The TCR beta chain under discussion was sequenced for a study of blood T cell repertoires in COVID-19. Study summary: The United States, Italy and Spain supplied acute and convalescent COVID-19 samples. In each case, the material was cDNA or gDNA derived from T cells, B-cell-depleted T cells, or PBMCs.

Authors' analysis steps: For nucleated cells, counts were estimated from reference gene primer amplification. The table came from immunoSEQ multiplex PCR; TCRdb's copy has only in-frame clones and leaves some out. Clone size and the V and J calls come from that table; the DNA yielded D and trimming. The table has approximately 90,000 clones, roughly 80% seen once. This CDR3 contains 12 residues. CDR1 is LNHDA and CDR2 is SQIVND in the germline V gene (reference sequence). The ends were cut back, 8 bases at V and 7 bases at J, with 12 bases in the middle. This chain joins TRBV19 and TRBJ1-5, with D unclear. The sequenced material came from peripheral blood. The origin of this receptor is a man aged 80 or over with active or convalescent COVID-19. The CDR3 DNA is TGTGCCAGTTCAAGAACTCTGCAGCCCCAGCATTTT. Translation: CASSRTLQPQHF.